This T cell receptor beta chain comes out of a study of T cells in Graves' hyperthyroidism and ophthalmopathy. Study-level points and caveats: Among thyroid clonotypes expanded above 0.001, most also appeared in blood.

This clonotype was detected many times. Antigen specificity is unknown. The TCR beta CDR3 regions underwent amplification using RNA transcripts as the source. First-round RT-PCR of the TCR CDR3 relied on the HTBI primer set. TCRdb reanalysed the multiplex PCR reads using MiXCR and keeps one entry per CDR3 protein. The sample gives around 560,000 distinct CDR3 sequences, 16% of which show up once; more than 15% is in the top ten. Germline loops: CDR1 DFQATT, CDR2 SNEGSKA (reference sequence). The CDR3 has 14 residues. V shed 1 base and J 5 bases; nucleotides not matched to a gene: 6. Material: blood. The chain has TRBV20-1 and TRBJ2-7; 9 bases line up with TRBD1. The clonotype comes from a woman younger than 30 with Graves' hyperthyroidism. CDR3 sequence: CSARGLGQGNEQYF. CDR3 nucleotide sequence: TGCAGTGCTAGAGGCTTGGGACAGGGCAACGAGCAGTACTTC.